The text below deals with one T cell receptor (beta chain). These data belong to a study of blood T cell repertoires in COVID-19. Turning to the study itself: COVID-19 samples from acute and convalescent phases originated in the United States, Italy and Spain.

Clones were sequenced by immunoSEQ multiplex PCR, and TCRdb holds only the in-frame ones, with some missing. Here the sample spans under 250,000 clones, 84% being singletons. Germline values: CDR1 SGHNT, CDR2 YYREEE (reference sequence). The ends lost 4 bases at V and 6 bases at J; junction bases unmatched: 5. The CDR3 runs 15 residues. The V and J genes are TRBV5-4 and TRBJ2-7; TRBD2 aligns across 15 bases. The sequence was collected from a man aged 45-60 years with acute or convalescent COVID-19. Source material: peripheral blood. Here the CDR3 DNA reads TGTGCCAGCAGCCGTGGACTAGCGGGAGGGGGCGAGCAGTACTTC. Protein: CASSRGLAGGGEQYF.